A selection of T cell receptor beta chains follows, all from one sample in a study of T cell responses to AZD1222 COVID-19 vaccine. Libraries were prepared by immunoSEQ multiplex PCR; TCRdb keeps only in-frame clonotypes and omits some of them. The sample shows about 120,000 clones, 75% to 90% of them seen only once. The starting material was peripheral blood, obtained 28 days after the second AZD1222 dose. The receptors come from an adult who received the AZD1222 COVID-19 vaccine. Each CDR3 is given with its conserved first and last residue. Fields, in order: V gene, J gene, D gene, CDR3 DNA, CDR3 protein. D genes are given only for firm matches.

TRBV7-3,TRBJ1-6,TRBD1,TGTGCCAGCAGCCGCTACGGGCAGGGGGATAATTCACCCCTCCACTTT,CASSRYGQGDNSPLHF
TRBV27,TRBJ2-1,TRBD2,TGTGCCAGCAGTTTAAGTCTAGCGGGGGGTCGAGTCTACAATGAGCAGTTCTTC,CASSLSLAGGRVYNEQFF
TRBV18,TRBJ2-7,-,TGTGCCAGCTCACCACCGGGAACCTACGAGCAGTACTTC,CASSPPGTYEQYF
TRBV3-1/TRBV3-2,TRBJ1-5,-,TGTGCCAGCAGCCAGACCGGTGGGTCTATGGGCAATCAGCCCCAGCATTTT,CASSQTGGSMGNQPQHF
TRBV30,TRBJ1-4,TRBD1,TGTGCCTGGAGAGCAGGGGGGAATGAAAAACTGTTTTTT,CAWRAGGNEKLFF
TRBV19,TRBJ2-1,TRBD2,TGTGCCAGTAGTTCTTTGACTAGCGGGACCTACAATGAGCAGTTCTTC,CASSSLTSGTYNEQFF
TRBV20-1,TRBJ1-6,-,TGCAGTGCTAGTCCCACATCAGGCCTTTATAATTCACCCCTCCACTTT,CSASPTSGLYNSPLHF
TRBV7-2,TRBJ1-5,-,TGTGCCAGCACCCAGAATTACAATCAGCCCCAGCATTTT,CASTQNYNQPQHF
TRBV19,TRBJ1-5,-,TGTGCCAGTAGTATCTGGGCAGGGAGTAGCAATCAGCCCCAGCATTTT,CASSIWAGSSNQPQHF
TRBV7-3,TRBJ1-4,-,TGTGCCAGCAGCGAGACAGCTGGGGAAAAACTGTTTTTT,CASSETAGEKLFF
TRBV15,TRBJ2-3,-,TGTGCCACCAGCGTAGACCTCCCTGGCCTTAGACCTTGGGCAGGCATATCGACAGATACGCAGTATTTT,CATSVDLPGLRPWAGISTDTQYF
TRBV7-2,TRBJ1-6,TRBD1,TGTGCCAGCAGCGCCCAGGGGGGTTCCTATAATTCACCCCTCCACTTT,CASSAQGGSYNSPLHF
TRBV5-6,TRBJ1-6,-,TGTGCCAGCAGCCCTTGGGGGGCTCAGGGGTCACCCCTCCACTTT,CASSPWGAQGSPLHF
TRBV3-1/TRBV3-2,TRBJ1-5,-,TGTGCCAGCAGTCTTGGAGCCAATCAGCCCCAGCATTTT,CASSLGANQPQHF
TRBV11-3,TRBJ2-2,TRBD1,TGTGCCAGCAGCTTAAGGCCGGGACAGGGGAACACCGGGGAGCTGTTTTTT,CASSLRPGQGNTGELFF
TRBV5-6,TRBJ2-2,-,TGTGCCAGCAGCTTGGTAATGGGGCGAACCGGGGAGCTGTTTTTT,CASSLVMGRTGELFF
TRBV10-3,TRBJ2-6,-,TGTGCCATCTCACTCTCCTCTGGGGCCAACGTCCTGACTTTC,CAISLSSGANVLTF
TRBV7-9,TRBJ2-7,-,TGTGCCAGCAGCAGCCAAAACCTAAAATACTACGAGCAGTACTTC,CASSSQNLKYYEQYF
TRBV10-3,TRBJ2-7,-,TGTGCCATCAGTCAGGCTCAGGGGAGCTCCTACGAGCAGTACTTC,CAISQAQGSSYEQYF